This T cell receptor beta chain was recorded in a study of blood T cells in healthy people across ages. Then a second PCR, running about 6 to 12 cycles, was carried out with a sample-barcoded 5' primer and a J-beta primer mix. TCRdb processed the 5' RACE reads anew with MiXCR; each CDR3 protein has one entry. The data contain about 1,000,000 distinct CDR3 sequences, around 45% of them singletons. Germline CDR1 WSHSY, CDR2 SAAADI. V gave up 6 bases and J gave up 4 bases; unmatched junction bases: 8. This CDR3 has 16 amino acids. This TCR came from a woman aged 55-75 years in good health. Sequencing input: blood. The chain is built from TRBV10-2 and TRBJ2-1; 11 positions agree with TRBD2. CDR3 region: CASSPGTSGGYNEQFF. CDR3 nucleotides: TGCGCCAGCAGCCCCGGGACTAGCGGAGGATACAATGAGCAGTTCTTC.